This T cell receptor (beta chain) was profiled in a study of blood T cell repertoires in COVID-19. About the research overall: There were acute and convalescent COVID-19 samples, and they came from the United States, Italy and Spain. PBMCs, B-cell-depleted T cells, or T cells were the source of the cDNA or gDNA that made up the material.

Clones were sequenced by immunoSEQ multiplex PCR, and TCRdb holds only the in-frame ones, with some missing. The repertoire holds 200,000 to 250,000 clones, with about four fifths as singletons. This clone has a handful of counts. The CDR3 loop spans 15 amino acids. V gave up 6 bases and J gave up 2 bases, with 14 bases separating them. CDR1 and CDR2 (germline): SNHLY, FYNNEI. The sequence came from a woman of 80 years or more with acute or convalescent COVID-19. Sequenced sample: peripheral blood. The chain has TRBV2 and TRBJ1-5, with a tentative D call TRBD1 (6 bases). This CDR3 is CASSSTGTGNQPQHF. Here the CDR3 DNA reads TGTGCCAGCAGCTCGACAGGTACAGGCAATCAGCCCCAGCATTTT.